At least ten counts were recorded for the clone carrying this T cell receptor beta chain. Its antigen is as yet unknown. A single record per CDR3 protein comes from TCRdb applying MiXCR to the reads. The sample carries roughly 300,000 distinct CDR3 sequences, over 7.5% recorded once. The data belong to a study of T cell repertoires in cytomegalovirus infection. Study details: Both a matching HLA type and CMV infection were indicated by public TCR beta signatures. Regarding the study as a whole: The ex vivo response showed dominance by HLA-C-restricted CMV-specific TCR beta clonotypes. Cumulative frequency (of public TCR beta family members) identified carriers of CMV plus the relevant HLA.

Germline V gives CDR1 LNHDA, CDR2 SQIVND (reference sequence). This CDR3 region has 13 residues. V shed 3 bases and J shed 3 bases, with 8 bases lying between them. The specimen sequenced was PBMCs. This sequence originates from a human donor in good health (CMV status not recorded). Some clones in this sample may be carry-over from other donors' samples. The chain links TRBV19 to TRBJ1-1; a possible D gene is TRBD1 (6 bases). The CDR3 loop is CASSIYRDTEAFF. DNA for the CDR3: TGTGCCAGTAGTATTTACAGGGACACTGAAGCTTTCTTT.